This TCR beta chain appears in the sequencing data of a study of blood T cell repertoires in COVID-19 (dated by TCRdb to about 2020). Concerning the study at large: Collaborator samples came from the United States, Italy and Spain and covered acute and convalescent phases of COVID-19. Subjects who had been exposed to COVID-19, were actively infected with it, or had recovered from it provided the deeply sampled blood TCRbeta repertoires that made up the dataset. Where available, HLA class I and class II types were obtained from metadata supplied by the sample provider rather than from assay-based typing. The samples were drawn from two sources: the first 160 participants of the ongoing ImmuneRACE study, and 1,200 or so subjects contributed by 6 global collaborators. Nearly every sample came with metadata listing a de-identified subject ID, COVID-19 status, age in years and sex. The repertoires were released in a freely available public database intended as a resource for research on the immune response to SARS-CoV-2. The prospective study material was composed of cDNA or gDNA derived from T cells, B-cell-depleted T cells, or PBMCs.

The immunoSEQ Assay, a bias-controlled multiplex PCR, was used to amplify TCRbeta CDR3 regions from genomic DNA. In the original analysis: Within the assay, amplification of reference gene primers was used to estimate how many nucleated cells each sample contained. Sequence reads were collapsed and filtered to measure the absolute abundance of every unique TCRbeta CDR3 rearrangement. For each sample, productive Simpson clonality was calculated by taking the square root of Simpson's diversity index across productive rearrangements. The immuneACCESS repertoire file appears here via TCRdb, limited to in-frame rearrangements. These files lack a portion of the clones; in checked studies, under half of the deficit traces to unresolved V genes, and the cause of the others is not known. That table supplies the V and J calls and clone size; D and trimming were determined from the DNA. This sample comprises around 130,000 clones, about 88% of them detected only once. The top ten hold about a sixth of the sample.

Collaborating institutions collected whole blood in K2EDTA tubes following their own protocols. For TCRbeta analysis, collaborators shipped samples in one of three forms: frozen whole blood, isolated PBMCs, or DNA extracted from either of those sample types. The germline V gene sets CDR1 to ENHRY and CDR2 to SYGVKD. From its cysteine to its phenylalanine, the CDR3 spans 13 amino acids. This entry keeps only the CDR3 DNA: 39 bases, framed from base 1. For this chain, trimming is 11 bases at the V end and 2 bases at the J end, and the number of junction bases without a gene match is 7. The paper's findings and limits, for the study overall: The amount of clinical and demographic metadata varied by source and participant and was provided uncurated.

This clone was seen only once. Its binding antigen is unknown. Per-base quality was not reported, and no clone a single base away is much larger than it. The specimen was peripheral blood. The chain uses TRBV10-3 and TRBJ1-2; the central 8 bases match TRBD1. This sequence was found in an elderly woman with acute or convalescent COVID-19. CDR3 sequence: CAAGQGTNYGYTF. In nucleotide form, the sequence is TGTGCCGCCGGACAGGGAACCAACTATGGCTACACCTTC.